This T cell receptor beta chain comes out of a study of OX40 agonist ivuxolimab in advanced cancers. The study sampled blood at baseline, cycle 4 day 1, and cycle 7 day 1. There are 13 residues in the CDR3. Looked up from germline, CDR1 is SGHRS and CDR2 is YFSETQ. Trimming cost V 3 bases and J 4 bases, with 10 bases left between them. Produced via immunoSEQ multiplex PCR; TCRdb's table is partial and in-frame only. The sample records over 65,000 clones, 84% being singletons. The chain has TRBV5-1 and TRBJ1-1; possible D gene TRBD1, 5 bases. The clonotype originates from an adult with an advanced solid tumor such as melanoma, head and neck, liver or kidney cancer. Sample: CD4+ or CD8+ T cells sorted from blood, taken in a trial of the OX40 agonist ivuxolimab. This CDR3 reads CASSSYGTTEAFF. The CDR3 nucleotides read TGCGCCAGCAGCTCGTATGGGACCACTGAAGCTTTCTTT.